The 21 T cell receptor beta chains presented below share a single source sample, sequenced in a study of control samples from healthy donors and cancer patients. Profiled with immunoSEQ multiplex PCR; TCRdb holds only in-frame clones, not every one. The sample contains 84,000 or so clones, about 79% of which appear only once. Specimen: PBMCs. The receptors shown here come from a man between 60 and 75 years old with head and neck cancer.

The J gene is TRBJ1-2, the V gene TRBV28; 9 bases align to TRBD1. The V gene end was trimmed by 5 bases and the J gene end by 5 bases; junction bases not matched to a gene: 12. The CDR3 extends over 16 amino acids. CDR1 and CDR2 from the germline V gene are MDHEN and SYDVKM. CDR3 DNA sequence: TGTGCCAGCAGTCCTACAGGGGGCGCGGTCAGGTATGGCTACACCTTC. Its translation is CASSPTGGAVRYGYTF.

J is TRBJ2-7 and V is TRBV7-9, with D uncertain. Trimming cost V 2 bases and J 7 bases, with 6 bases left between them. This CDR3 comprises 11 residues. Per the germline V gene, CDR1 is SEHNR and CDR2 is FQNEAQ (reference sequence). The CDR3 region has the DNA TGTGCCAGCAGCTTAATCCATGAGCAGTACTTC. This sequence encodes CASSLIHEQYF.

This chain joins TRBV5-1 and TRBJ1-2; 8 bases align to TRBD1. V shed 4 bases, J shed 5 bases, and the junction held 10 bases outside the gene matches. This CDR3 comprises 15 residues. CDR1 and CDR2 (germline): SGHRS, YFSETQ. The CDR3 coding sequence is TGCGCCAGCAGCGTCCCGGACAGGGTAGAGTATGGCTACACCTTC. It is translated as CASSVPDRVEYGYTF.

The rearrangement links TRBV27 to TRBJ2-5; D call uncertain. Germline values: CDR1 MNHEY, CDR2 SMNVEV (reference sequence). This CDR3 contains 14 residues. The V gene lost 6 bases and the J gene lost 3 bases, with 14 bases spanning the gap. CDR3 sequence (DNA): TGTGCCAGCAGCTTAGGAAGGTTTAAAGAGACCCAGTACTTC. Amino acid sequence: CASSLGRFKETQYF.

The CDR3, as DNA: TGTGCCAGCAGCTTAGGGCCCGCCTCCGGAAACACCATATATTTT. It encodes CASSLGPASGNTIYF. V and J are TRBV7-2 and TRBJ1-3, with D unclear. CDR1 and CDR2 from the germline V gene are SGHTA and FQGNSA. CDR3 size: 15 residues. V was pared by 1 base and J by 4 bases, with 11 bases between.

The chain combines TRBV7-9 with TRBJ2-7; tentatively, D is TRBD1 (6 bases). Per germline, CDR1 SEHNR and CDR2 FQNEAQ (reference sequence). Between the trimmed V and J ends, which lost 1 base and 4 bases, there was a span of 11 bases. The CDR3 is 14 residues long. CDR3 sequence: CASSLVGDTYEQYF. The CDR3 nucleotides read TGTGCCAGCAGCTTAGTCGGGGACACTTACGAGCAGTACTTC.

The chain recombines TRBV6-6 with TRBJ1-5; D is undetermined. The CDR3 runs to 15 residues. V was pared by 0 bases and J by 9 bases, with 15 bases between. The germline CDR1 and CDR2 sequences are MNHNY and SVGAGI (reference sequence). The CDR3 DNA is TGTGCCAGCAGTTACTCCTTGAGCGGTCTGTGGCCCCAGCATTTT. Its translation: CASSYSLSGLWPQHF.

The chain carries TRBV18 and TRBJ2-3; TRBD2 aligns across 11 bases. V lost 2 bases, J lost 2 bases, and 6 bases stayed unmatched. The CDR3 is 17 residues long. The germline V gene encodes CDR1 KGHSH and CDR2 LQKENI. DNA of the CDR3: TGTGCCAGCTCACCATCATTAGCGGGAGGGGTCACAGATACGCAGTATTTT. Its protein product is CASSPSLAGGVTDTQYF.

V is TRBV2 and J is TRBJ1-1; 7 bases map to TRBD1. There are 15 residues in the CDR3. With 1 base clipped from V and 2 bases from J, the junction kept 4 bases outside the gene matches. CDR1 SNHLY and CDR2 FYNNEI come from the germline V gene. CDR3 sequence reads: CASSEVQGTNTEAFF. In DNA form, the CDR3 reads TGTGCCAGCAGTGAAGTACAGGGGACAAACACTGAAGCTTTCTTT. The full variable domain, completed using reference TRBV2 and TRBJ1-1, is EPEVTQTPSHQVTQMGQEVILRCVPISNHLYFYWYRQILGQKVEFLVSFYNNEISEKSEIFDDQFSVERPDGSNFTLKIRSTKLEDSAMYFCASSEVQGTNTEAFFGQGTRLTVV.

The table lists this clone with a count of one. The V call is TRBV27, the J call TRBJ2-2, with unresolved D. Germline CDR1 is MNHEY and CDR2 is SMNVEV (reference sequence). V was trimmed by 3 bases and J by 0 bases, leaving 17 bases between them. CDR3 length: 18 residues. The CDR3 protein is CASSFSGPGFPNTGELFF. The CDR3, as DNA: TGTGCCAGCAGTTTCTCGGGCCCTGGGTTTCCGAACACCGGGGAGCTGTTTTTT.

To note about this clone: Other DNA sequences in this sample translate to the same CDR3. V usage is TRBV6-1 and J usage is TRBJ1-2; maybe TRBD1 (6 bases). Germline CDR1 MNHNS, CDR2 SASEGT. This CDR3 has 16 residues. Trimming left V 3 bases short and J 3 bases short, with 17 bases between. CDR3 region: CASSETTGFGYYGYTF. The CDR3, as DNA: TGTGCCAGCAGTGAGACTACAGGGTTTGGATACTATGGCTACACCTTC.

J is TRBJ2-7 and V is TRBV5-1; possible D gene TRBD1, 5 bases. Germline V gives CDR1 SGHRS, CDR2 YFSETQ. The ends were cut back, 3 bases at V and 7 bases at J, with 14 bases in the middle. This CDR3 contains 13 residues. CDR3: CASSYQGYGEQYF. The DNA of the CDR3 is TGCGCCAGCAGCTATCAGGGTTACGGAGAGCAGTACTTC. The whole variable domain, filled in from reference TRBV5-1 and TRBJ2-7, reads KAGVTQTPRYLIKTRGQQVTLSCSPISGHRSVSWYQQTPGQGLQFLFEYFSETQRNKGNFPGRFSGRQFSNSRSEMNVSTLELGDSALYLCASSYQGYGEQYFGPGTRLTVT.

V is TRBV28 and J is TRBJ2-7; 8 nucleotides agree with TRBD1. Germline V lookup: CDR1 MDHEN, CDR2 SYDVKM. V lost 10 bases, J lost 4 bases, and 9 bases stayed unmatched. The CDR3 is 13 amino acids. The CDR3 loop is CATLGQVVYEQYF. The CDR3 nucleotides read TGTGCCACCCTGGGACAGGTAGTTTACGAGCAGTACTTC.

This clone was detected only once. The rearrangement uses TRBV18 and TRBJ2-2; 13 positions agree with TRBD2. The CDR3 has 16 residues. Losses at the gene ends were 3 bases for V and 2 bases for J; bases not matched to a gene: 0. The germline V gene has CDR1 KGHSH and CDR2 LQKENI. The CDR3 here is CASSPGLAGNTGELFF. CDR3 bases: TGTGCCAGCTCACCGGGACTAGCGGGAAACACCGGGGAGCTGTTTTTT.

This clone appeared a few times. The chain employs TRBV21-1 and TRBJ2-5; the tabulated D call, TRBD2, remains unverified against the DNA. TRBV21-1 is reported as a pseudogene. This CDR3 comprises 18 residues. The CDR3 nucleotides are TGTGCCAGCAGCAAAGCGGCCGCGGGAAACAGCCCGACGGGGACCCAGTACTTC. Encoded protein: CASSKAAAGNSPTGTQYF.

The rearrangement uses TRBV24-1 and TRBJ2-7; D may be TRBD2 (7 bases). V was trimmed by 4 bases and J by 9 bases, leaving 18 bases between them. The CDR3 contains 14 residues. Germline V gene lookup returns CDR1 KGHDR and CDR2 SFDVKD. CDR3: CATSDPTSGGGQYF. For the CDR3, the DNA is TGTGCCACCAGTGACCCAACCTCGGGGGGCGGGCAGTACTTC.

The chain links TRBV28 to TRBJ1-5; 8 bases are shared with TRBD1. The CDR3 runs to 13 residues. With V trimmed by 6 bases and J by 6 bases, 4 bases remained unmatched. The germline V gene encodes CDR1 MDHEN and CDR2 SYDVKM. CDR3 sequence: CASRRTGSQPQHF. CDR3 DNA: TGTGCCAGCAGGCGGACAGGGAGTCAGCCCCAGCATTTT.

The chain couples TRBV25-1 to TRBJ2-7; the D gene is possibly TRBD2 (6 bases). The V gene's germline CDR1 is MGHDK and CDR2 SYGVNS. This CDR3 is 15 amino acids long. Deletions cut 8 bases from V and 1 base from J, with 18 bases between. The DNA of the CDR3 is TGTGCCAGCCTAAACGGGCGGGATTTTTCCTACGAGCAGTACTTC. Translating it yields CASLNGRDFSYEQYF.

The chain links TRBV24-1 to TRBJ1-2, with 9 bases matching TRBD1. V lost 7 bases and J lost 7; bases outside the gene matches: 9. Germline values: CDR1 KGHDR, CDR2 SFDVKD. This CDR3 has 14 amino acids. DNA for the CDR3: TGTGCCACCAGCGACGGGGACAGGGTTTCTGGCTACACCTTC. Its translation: CATSDGDRVSGYTF.

The CDR3 here is CASRDRGLKGYTF. The CDR3, as DNA: TGTGCCAGCAGAGACAGGGGGCTCAAAGGCTACACCTTC. This chain uses TRBV2 with TRBJ1-2; 10 nucleotides line up with TRBD1. The CDR3 consists of 13 residues. V lost 6 bases, J lost 8 bases, and 6 bases stayed unmatched. Germline assignment: CDR1 SNHLY and CDR2 FYNNEI. The entire variable domain, with the rest obtained from reference TRBV2 and TRBJ1-2, is as follows: EPEVTQTPSHQVTQMGQEVILRCVPISNHLYFYWYRQILGQKVEFLVSFYNNEISEKSEIFDDQFSVERPDGSNFTLKIRSTKLEDSAMYFCASRDRGLKGYTFGSGTRLTVV.

The CDR3 reads CASSLEFRGGYEQYF. The CDR3 DNA reads TGTGCCAGCAGCTTAGAGTTTAGGGGAGGCTACGAGCAGTACTTC. This chain links TRBV7-8 with TRBJ2-7, with D perhaps TRBD2 (6 bases). Trimming shortened V by 1 base and J by 3 bases, and 13 bases separated the two germline ends. Germline CDR1 and CDR2: SGHVS and FQNEAQ. This CDR3 region has 15 residues.